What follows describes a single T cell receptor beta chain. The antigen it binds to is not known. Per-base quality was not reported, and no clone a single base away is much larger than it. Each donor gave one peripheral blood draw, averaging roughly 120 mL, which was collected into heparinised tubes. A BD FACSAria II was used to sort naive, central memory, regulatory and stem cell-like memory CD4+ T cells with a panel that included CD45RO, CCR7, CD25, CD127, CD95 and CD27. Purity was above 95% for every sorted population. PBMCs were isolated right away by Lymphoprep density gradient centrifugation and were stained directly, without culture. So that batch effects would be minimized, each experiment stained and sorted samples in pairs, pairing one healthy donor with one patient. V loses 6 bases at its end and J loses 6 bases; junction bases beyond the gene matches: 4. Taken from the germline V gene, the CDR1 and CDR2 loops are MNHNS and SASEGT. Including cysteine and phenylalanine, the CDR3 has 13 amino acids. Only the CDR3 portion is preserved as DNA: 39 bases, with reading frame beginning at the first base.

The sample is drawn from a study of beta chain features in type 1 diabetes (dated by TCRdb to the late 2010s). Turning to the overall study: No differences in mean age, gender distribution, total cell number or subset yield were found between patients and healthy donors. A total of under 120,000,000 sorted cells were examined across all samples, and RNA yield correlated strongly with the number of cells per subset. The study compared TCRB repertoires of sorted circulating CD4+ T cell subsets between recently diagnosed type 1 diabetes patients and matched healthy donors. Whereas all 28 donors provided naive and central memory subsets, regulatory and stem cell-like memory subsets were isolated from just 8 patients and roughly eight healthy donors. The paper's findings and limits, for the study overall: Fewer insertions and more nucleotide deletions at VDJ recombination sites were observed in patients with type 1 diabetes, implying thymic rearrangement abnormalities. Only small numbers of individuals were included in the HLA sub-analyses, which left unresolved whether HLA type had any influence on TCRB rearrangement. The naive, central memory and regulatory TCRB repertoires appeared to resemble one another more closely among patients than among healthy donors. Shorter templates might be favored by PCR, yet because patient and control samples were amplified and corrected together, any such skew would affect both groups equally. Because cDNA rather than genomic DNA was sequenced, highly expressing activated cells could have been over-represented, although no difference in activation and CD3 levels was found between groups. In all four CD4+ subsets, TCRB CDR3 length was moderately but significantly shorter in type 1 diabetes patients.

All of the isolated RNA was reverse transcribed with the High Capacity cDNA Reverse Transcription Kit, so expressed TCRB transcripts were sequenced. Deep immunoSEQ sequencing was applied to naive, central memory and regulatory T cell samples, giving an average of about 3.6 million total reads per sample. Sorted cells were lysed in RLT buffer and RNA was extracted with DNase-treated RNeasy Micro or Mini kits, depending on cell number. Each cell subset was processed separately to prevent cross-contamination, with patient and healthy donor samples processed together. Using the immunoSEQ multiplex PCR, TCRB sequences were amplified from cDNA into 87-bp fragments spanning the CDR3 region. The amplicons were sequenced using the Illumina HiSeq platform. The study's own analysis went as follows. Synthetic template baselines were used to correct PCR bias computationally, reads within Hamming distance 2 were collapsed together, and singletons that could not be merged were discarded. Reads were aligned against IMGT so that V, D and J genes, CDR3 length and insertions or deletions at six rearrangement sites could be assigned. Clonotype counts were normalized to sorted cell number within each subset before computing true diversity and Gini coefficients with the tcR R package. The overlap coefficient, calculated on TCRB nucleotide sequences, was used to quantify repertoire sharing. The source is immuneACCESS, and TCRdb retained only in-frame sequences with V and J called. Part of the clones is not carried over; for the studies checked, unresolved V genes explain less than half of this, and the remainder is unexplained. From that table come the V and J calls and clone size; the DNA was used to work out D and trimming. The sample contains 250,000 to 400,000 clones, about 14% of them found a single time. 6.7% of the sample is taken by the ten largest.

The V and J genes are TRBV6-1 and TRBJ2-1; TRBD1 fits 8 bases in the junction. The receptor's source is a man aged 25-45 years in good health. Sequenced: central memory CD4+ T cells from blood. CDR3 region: CASSTDRVNEQFF. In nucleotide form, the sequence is TGTGCCAGCAGCACGGACAGGGTCAATGAGCAGTTCTTC.